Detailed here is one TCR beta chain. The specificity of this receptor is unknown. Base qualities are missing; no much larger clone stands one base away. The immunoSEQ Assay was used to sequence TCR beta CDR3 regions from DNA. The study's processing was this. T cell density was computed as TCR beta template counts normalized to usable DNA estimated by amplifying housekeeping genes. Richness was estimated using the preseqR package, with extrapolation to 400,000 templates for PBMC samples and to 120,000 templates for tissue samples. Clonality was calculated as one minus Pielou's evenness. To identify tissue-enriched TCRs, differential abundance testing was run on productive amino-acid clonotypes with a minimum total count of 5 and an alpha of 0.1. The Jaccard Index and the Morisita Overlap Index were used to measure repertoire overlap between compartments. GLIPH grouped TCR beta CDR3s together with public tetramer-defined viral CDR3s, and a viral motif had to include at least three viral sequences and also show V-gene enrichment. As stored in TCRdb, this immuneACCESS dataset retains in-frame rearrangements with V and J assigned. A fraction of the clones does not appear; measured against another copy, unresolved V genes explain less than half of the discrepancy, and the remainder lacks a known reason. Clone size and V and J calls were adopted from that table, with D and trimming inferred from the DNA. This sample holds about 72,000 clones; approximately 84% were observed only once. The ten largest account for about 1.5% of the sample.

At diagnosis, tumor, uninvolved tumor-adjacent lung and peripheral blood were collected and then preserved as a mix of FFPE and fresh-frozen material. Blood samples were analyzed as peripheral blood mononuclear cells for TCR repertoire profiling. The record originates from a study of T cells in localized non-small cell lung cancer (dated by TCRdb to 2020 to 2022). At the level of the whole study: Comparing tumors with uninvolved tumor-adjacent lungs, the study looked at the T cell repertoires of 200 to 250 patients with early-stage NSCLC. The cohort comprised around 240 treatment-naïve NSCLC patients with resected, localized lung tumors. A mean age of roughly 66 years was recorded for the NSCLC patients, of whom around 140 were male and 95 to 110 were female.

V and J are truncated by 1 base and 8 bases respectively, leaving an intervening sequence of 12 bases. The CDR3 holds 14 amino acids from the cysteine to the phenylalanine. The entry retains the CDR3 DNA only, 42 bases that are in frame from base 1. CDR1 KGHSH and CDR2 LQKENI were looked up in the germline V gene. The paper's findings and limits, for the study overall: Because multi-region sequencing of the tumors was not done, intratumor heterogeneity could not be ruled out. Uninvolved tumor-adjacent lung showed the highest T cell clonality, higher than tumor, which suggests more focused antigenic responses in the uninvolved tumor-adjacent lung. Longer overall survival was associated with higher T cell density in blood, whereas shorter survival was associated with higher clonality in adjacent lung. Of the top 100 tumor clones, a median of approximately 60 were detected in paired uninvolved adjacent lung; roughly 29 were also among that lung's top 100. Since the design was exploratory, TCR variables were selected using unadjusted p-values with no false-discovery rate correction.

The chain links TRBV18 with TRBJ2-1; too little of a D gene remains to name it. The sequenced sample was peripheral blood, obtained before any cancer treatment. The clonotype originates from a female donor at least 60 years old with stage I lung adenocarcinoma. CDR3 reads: CASSPQPTNDEQFF. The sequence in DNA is TGTGCCAGCTCACCACAGCCTACCAATGATGAGCAGTTCTTC.